Following are 3 T cell receptor beta chains from one sample sequenced in a study of T-cell reconstitution after alpha-beta-depleted transplantation in children. Unique molecular identifiers tagged the TCRbeta library. Each CDR3 protein is one row after TCRdb ran MiXCR on the PCR reads. The sample carries roughly 200,000 distinct CDR3 sequences, approximately 7% recorded once. The starting material was PBMCs, obtained before TCRalphabeta/CD19-depleted stem cell transplant. The receptors derive from a boy aged 2 to 10 with acute lymphoblastic leukemia, due to receive a stem cell transplant.

This clonotype was found many times. The chain employs TRBV5-1 and TRBJ2-3; 11 nucleotides agree with TRBD2. V gave up 4 bases and J gave up 5 bases; unmatched junction bases: 9. CDR3 length equals 16 residues. Germline V gene data show CDR1 as SGHRS and CDR2 as YFSETQ. CDR3 coding DNA: TGCGCCAGCAGCCTTAGCGGGGGGGCAGTTAGAGATACGCAGTATTTT. It yields the protein CASSLSGGAVRDTQYF.

This clonotype turned up a few times. The V and J genes are TRBV7-2 and TRBJ2-7; D tentatively fits TRBD1 or TRBD2 (5 bases each). V lost 3 bases and J 6 bases, leaving 18 bases between the germline ends. The CDR3 covers 15 residues. Germline lookup yields CDR1 SGHTA and CDR2 FQGNSA. The CDR3: CASSFGTMRGLEQYF. The CDR3 DNA sequence: TGTGCCAGCAGCTTTGGGACGATGAGAGGGCTCGAGCAGTACTTC.

This clonotype was observed many times. The chain's CDR3 is CSARDMGTSGDEQYF. The CDR3 DNA follows: TGCAGTGCTAGAGATATGGGAACTAGCGGGGACGAGCAGTACTTC. The chain links TRBV20-1 to TRBJ2-7, with 10 bases identical to TRBD2. The CDR3 is made up of 15 amino acids. Germline trimming cut 0 bases from V and 5 bases from J; bases unmatched to any gene: 7. Germline CDR1 reads DFQATT; CDR2 reads SNEGSKA (reference sequence).